The 20 T cell receptor beta chains reported below all come from one sample, sequenced in a study of T cell responses to AZD1222 COVID-19 vaccine. Sequencing was performed with immunoSEQ multiplex PCR; in TCRdb, only in-frame clones are kept and a portion is missing. This table has just under 90,000 clones, 88% appearing once. This specimen consisted of peripheral blood, obtained on day 0 of AZD1222 vaccination. Receptors originate from an adult in good health.

V and J are TRBV5-6 and TRBJ2-2, with D uncertain. Trimming shortened V by 2 bases and J by 1 base, and 12 bases separated the two germline ends. The CDR3 contains 16 residues. The germline gives CDR1 SGHDT, CDR2 YYEEEE. The CDR3 reads CASSFLRTENTGELFF. Written as DNA, the CDR3 is TGTGCCAGCAGCTTCTTGCGGACGGAGAACACCGGGGAGCTGTTTTTT. The whole variable domain, filled in from reference TRBV5-6 and TRBJ2-2, reads DAGVTQSPTHLIKTRGQQVTLRCSPKSGHDTVSWYQQALGQGPQFIFQYYEEEERQRGNFPDRFSGHQFPNYSSELNVNALLLGDSALYLCASSFLRTENTGELFFGEGSRLTVL.

The CDR3 DNA sequence: TGTGCCAGTATGGCCCCGGGGGCCTACTATGGCTACACCTTC. This codes for CASMAPGAYYGYTF. The rearrangement joins TRBV19 to TRBJ1-2, with D possibly being TRBD1 (6 bases). Germline CDR1 and CDR2: LNHDA and SQIVND (reference sequence). The V end was cut by 7 bases, the J end by 3 bases, with 15 bases between. CDR3 size: 14 residues.

The genes are TRBV28 and TRBJ2-1, with 10 positions matching TRBD2. V lost 5 bases, J lost 9 bases, and 7 bases stayed unmatched. Per the germline V gene, CDR1 is MDHEN and CDR2 is SYDVKM. The CDR3 is 14 residues long. The CDR3 reads CASSTLAGRSEQFF. CDR3 in DNA: TGTGCCAGCAGTACACTAGCGGGACGGAGTGAGCAGTTCTTC.

CDR3 amino acids: CASSYAQALQETQYF. Here the CDR3 DNA reads TGTGCCAGCAGTTACGCACAAGCCCTCCAAGAGACCCAGTACTTC. The chain employs TRBV6-5 and TRBJ2-5; no clear D. CDR1 is MNHEY and CDR2 is SVGAGI in the germline V gene. V was shortened by 2 bases and J by 1 base, with 11 bases between the two germline ends. The CDR3 length is 15 residues.

V is TRBV19 and J is TRBJ2-6, with D tentatively TRBD2 (5 bases). The CDR3 totals 15 residues. The germline V gene has CDR1 LNHDA and CDR2 SQIVND (reference sequence). V was pared by 6 bases and J by 0 bases, with 9 bases between. DNA of the CDR3: TGTGCCAGTAGGAGAGGGAACTCTGGGGCCAACGTCCTGACTTTC. This encodes CASRRGNSGANVLTF. The full variable domain, with the rest looked up from reference TRBV19 and TRBJ2-6, is DGGITQSPKYLFRKEGQNVTLSCEQNLNHDAMYWYRQDPGQGLRLIYYSQIVNDFQKGDIAEGYSVSREKKESFPLTVTSAQKNPTAFYLCASRRGNSGANVLTFGAGSRLTVL.

This sequence joins TRBV12-3 or TRBV12-4 and TRBJ2-7; 8 bases agree with TRBD1. V shed 3 bases and J 6 bases; nucleotides not matched to a gene: 4. The CDR3 runs to 13 residues. The CDR3 coding sequence is TGTGCCAGCAGTTTTCGGACAGGGAGCGAGCAGTACTTC. It yields the protein CASSFRTGSEQYF.

Details on this clone: The same CDR3 also results from other DNA sequences found in this sample. CDR3 nucleotide sequence: TGTGCCAGCAGCGGGATTTACGAGCAGTACTTC. Encoded protein: CASSGIYEQYF. This chain links TRBV28 with TRBJ2-7; possibly TRBD2 for D (5 bases). Germline CDR1 reads MDHEN; CDR2 reads SYDVKM. The CDR3 covers 11 residues. The V end was cut by 6 bases, the J end by 4 bases, with 7 bases between.

J is TRBJ2-1 and V is TRBV27; D remains ambiguous. Germline values: CDR1 MNHEY, CDR2 SMNVEV (reference sequence). The CDR3 extends over 15 amino acids. Trimming pared 2 bases from V and 2 bases from J, leaving 10 bases between. The CDR3 protein is CASSLTAFTYNEQFF. In DNA form, the CDR3 reads TGTGCCAGCAGTTTAACGGCCTTTACCTACAATGAGCAGTTCTTC.

The chain uses TRBV28 and TRBJ2-3; no clear D. CDR1 is MDHEN, CDR2 SYDVKM, per germline. The CDR3 spans 13 residues. Trimming took 2 bases from V and 8 from J, leaving 11 bases between them. CDR3 coding DNA: TGTGCCAGCAGTTTAGACCCCCAGGTTACGCAGTATTTT. It yields the protein CASSLDPQVTQYF.

This sequence joins TRBV24-1 and TRBJ1-5; TRBD1 might be the D (5 bases). Looked up from germline, CDR1 is KGHDR and CDR2 is SFDVKD. Trimming pared 5 bases from V and 4 bases from J, leaving 11 bases between. The CDR3 is 14 residues long. The CDR3 protein is CATSAAGLNQPQHF. CDR3 DNA sequence: TGTGCCACCAGTGCTGCAGGGCTTAATCAGCCCCAGCATTTT.

In this sample, this clone turned up once. The gene calls are TRBV28 and TRBJ2-7; the D gene could be TRBD1 or TRBD2 (6 bases each). V lost 2 bases, J lost 5 bases, and 13 bases lay in between. This CDR3 spans 14 amino acids. Germline V lookup: CDR1 MDHEN, CDR2 SYDVKM. DNA for the CDR3: TGTGCCAGCAGTTTAGCGGGACAAACCGACGAGCAGTACTTC. Amino acid sequence: CASSLAGQTDEQYF.

The gene calls are TRBV11-3 and TRBJ2-2; D is possibly TRBD1 or TRBD2 (5 bases each). V lost 5 bases, J lost 0 bases, and 19 bases lay in between. CDR1 and CDR2 (germline): SGHNT, YENEEA. There are 18 residues in the CDR3. In DNA form, the CDR3 reads TGTGCCAGCAGCCCCAGCAGGGACCGGGGCCCGAACACCGGGGAGCTGTTTTTT. Translation: CASSPSRDRGPNTGELFF. The full variable domain, its missing parts supplied by reference TRBV11-3 and TRBJ2-2, is EAGVVQSPRYKIIEKKQPVAFWCNPISGHNTLYWYLQNLGQGPELLIRYENEEAVDDSQLPKDRFSAERLKGVDSTLKIQPAELGDSAVYLCASSPSRDRGPNTGELFFGEGSRLTVL.

The chain carries TRBV27 and TRBJ2-7; the match to TRBD1 covers 8 bases. The CDR3 is 16 residues long. Germline-derived CDR1 and CDR2 are MNHEY and SMNVEV (reference sequence). With V trimmed by 2 bases and J by 4 bases, 10 bases remained unmatched. The CDR3 sequence is CASSLGVAGGLYEQYF. The CDR3 DNA reads as TGTGCCAGCAGTTTAGGGGTGGCAGGGGGCTTATACGAGCAGTACTTC.

This chain connects TRBV9 to TRBJ2-3, with TRBD1 matching over 11 bases. From germline, CDR1 is SGDLS and CDR2 YYNGEE. CDR3 length equals 20 residues. The V segment lost 3 bases and the J segment 2 bases; nucleotides outside the gene matches: 17. The CDR3 is CASSASGTGGKEAITDTQYF. The CDR3, as DNA: TGTGCCAGCAGCGCATCCGGGACAGGGGGTAAAGAAGCCATCACAGATACGCAGTATTTT.

This clone showed up just a few times. The chain recombines TRBV20-1 with TRBJ2-3, with 12 bases that match TRBD2. Per germline, CDR1 DFQATT and CDR2 SNEGSKA (reference sequence). The CDR3 sequence is 15 residues long. V was clipped by 3 bases and J by 4 bases; unmatched bases: 5. The CDR3 bases are TGCAGTGCTAGTAGGACTAGCGGGATATCAGATACGCAGTATTTT. This encodes CSASRTSGISDTQYF.

The J gene is TRBJ1-4, the V gene TRBV29-1; 10 nucleotides align to TRBD1. The CDR3 has 15 amino acids. Germline lookup yields CDR1 SQVTM and CDR2 ANQGSEA. Germline trimming cut 5 bases from V and 4 bases from J; bases unmatched to any gene: 7. This CDR3 reads CSVQRQGAGNEKLFF. In DNA form, the CDR3 reads TGCAGCGTTCAAAGACAGGGGGCGGGTAATGAAAAACTGTTTTTT.

A few counts support this clone. J is TRBJ1-4 and V is TRBV7-9; TRBD1 matches 11 bases. The CDR3 is 17 amino acids. The germline gives CDR1 SEHNR, CDR2 FQNEAQ (reference sequence). J lost 2 bases, V lost 5 bases, and 7 bases had no gene match. CDR3 coding DNA: TGTGCCAGCAGCCTTTGGACAGGGGGCCGTACTAATGAAAAACTGTTTTTT. Protein: CASSLWTGGRTNEKLFF.

The chain uses TRBV4-2 and TRBJ1-2; D not certain. The CDR3 runs to 13 residues. Trimming cost V 1 base and J 4 bases, with 7 bases left between them. Germline CDR1 LGHNA, CDR2 YNFKEQ. The CDR3: CASSQARTYGYTF. CDR3 bases: TGTGCCAGCAGCCAAGCCCGAACCTATGGCTACACCTTC.

This chain joins TRBV27 and TRBJ2-7, with TRBD2 matching 8 bases. The CDR3 has 15 residues. With V trimmed by 7 bases and J by 2 bases, 10 bases remained unmatched. Germline assignment: CDR1 MNHEY and CDR2 SMNVEV (reference sequence). Written as DNA, the CDR3 is TGTGCCAGCAAACCCTCGGGGGGGTCCGCCTACGAGCAGTACTTC. It yields the protein CASKPSGGSAYEQYF.

This chain connects TRBV7-3 to TRBJ2-3; D remains ambiguous. Trimming left V 0 bases short and J 6 bases short, with 7 bases between. This CDR3 region has 13 residues. CDR1 and CDR2 from the germline V gene are SGHTA and FQGTGA. CDR3 bases: TGTGCCAGCAGCTTAACGTTTGGCGATACGCAGTATTTT. Protein product: CASSLTFGDTQYF.